The clone carrying this T cell receptor (beta chain) registers medium-sized (0.01 to 0.1%) by frequency. Its target is unknown. Through 5' RACE with UMI labels, the TRB cDNA libraries were prepared. After re-calling the 5' RACE reads, TCRdb lists one entry per CDR3 protein, DNA absent. This sample carries around 10,000 distinct CDR3 sequences, with about 0.93% going to the ten biggest clones. This specimen comes from a study of CXCR3-negative and CXCR3-positive naive CD8 T cells. General observations from the study: Unlike memory cells, which differed, naive CXCR3-negative and CXCR3-positive cells had similar TRBV-TRBJ usage.

The TCR originated in a human donor in good health. Some clones in this sample may be carry-over from other donors' samples. The sequenced sample was naive CXCR3- CD8+ T cells from blood. Subset denoted: CD45RO-CCR7+CD27+CD95- naive CD8+ T cells lacking CXCR3 (TNR3-).

The CDR3 reads CASSPIPRGAEAFF. V and J are TRBV27 and TRBJ1-1. CDR1 is MNHEY and CDR2 is SMNVEV in the germline V gene (reference sequence). The CDR3 runs to 14 residues.